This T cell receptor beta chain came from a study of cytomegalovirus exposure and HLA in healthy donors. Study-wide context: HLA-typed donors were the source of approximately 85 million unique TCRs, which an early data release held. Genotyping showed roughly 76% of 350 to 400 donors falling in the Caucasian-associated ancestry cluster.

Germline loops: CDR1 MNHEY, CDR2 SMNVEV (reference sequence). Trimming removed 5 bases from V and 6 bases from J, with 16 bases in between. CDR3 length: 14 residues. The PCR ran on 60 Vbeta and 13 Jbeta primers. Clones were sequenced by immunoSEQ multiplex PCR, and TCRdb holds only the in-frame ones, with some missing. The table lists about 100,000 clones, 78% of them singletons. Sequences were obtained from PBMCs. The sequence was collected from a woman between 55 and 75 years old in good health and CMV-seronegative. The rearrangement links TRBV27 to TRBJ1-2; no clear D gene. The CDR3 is CASSPLPPADGYTF. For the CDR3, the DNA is TGTGCCAGCAGTCCCTTACCCCCCGCGGATGGCTACACCTTC.